This TCR beta chain was sequenced during a study of CD4 T cells in relation to SARS-CoV-2 and coronaviruses. This clone was seen just once. Antigen unknown. Clones were sequenced by immunoSEQ multiplex PCR, and TCRdb holds only the in-frame ones, with some missing. Among over 15,000 clones, roughly 87% were seen once, and the ten largest hold 25% to 35%. Germline CDR1 SQVTM, CDR2 ANQGSEA. Trimming removed 0 bases at V and 15 bases at J, with 12 bases between. The CDR3 covers 11 residues. The unexposed donors gave CD4+ T cells in about 2011-2018, prior to COVID-19. Isolation of CD4+ T cells took place after about 10 days in culture. As cell numbers allowed, unexposed-donor CD4+ T cells faced SARS-CoV-2 S/N and four cold-coronavirus spikes. Points from the study as a whole: This crossreactivity analysis covered spike protein alone, no other viral proteins.

The clonotype originates from a human donor in good health. J is TRBJ2-4 and V is TRBV29-1; unclear D gene. Material: CD4+ T cells from PBMCs, cultured in vitro. CDR3 in DNA: TGCAGCGTTGAAGATCCACCGGTGGGGTACTTC. Encoded protein: CSVEDPPVGYF. Based on the CDR3 plus reference TRBV29-1 and TRBJ2-4, the full variable domain is SAVISQKPSRDICQRGTSLTIQCQVDSQVTMMFWYRQQPGQSLTLIATANQGSEATYESGFVIDKFPISRPNLTFSTLTVSNMSPEDSSIYLCSVEDPPVGYFGAGTRLSVL.